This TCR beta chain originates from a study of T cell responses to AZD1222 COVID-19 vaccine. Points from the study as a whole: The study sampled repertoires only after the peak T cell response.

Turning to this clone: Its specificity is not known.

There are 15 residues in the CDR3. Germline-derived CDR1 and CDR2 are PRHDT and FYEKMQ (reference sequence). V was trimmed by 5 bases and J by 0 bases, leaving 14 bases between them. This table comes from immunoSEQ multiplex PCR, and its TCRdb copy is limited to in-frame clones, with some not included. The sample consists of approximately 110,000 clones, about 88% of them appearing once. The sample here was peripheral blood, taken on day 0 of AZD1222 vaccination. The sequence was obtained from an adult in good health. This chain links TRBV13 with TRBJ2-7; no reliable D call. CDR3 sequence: CASSPNPLLSYEQYF. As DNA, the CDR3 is TGTGCCAGCAGCCCAAACCCCCTACTCTCCTACGAGCAGTACTTC. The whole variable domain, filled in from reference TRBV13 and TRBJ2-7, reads AAGVIQSPRHLIKEKRETATLKCYPIPRHDTVYWYQQGPGQDPQFLISFYEKMQSDKGSIPDRFSAQQFSDYHSELNMSSLELGDSALYFCASSPNPLLSYEQYFGPGTRLTVT.